These 32 T cell receptor beta chains were sequenced from one sample in a study of blood T cell repertoires in COVID-19. Generated by immunoSEQ multiplex PCR, the TCRdb table keeps only in-frame clones and is missing some. The top ten clones hold 10% to 15% of a sample with about 130,000 clones, roughly four fifths of them seen once. The sample taken for sequencing was peripheral blood. The receptors originated from a woman aged 55-69 years with acute or convalescent COVID-19.

V usage is TRBV6-5 and J usage is TRBJ1-4, with a weak D call TRBD1 (5 bases). The CDR3 spans 14 residues. Germline CDR1 MNHEY, CDR2 SVGAGI. V lost 6 bases and J lost 12, with 20 bases in between. The CDR3 is CASSRTRVQRELFF. The CDR3 DNA follows: TGTGCCAGCAGCCGGACAAGGGTTCAGCGGGAACTGTTTTTT.

J is TRBJ2-1 and V is TRBV12-3 or TRBV12-4; no clear D. The CDR3 length is 13 residues. Trimming pared 8 bases from V and 1 base from J, leaving 9 bases between. CDR3 sequence reads: CASSAGSYNEQFF. Here the CDR3 DNA reads TGTGCCAGCTCCGCCGGGTCCTACAATGAGCAGTTCTTC.

The CDR3 reads CASSSSGGGGYTF. The CDR3 bases are TGCGCCAGCAGCTCGTCAGGGGGCGGGGGCTACACCTTC. V and J are TRBV5-1 and TRBJ1-2, with TRBD1 matching over 8 bases. The length of the CDR3 is 13 residues. The germline V gene has CDR1 SGHRS and CDR2 YFSETQ. Trimming cost V 3 bases and J 8 bases; bases outside gene matches: 6.

J is TRBJ2-3 and V is TRBV2; tentative D call: TRBD1 (7 bases). V shed 6 bases and J shed 3 bases, with 13 bases lying between them. CDR3 length: 14 amino acids. Germline-derived CDR1 and CDR2 are SNHLY and FYNNEI. The DNA of the CDR3 is TGTGCCAGCAGCTCGACAGGGAGGACAGATACGCAGTATTTT. Its protein is CASSSTGRTDTQYF.

The CDR3 DNA reads TGTGCCAGCAGGAGACTGGGGACAGGGGGCTCCTATGGCTACACCTTC. Its translation: CASRRLGTGGSYGYTF. This rearrangement joins TRBV27 to TRBJ1-2; 12 positions agree with TRBD1. After removal of 6 bases from V and 4 bases from J, the junction contained 9 bases not matched to a gene. Germline CDR1 reads MNHEY; CDR2 reads SMNVEV (reference sequence). There are 16 residues in the CDR3.

The chain employs TRBV24-1 and TRBJ2-3; no firm D call. CDR3 length: 15 residues. CDR1 is KGHDR, CDR2 SFDVKD, per germline. V was cut by 7 bases and J by 6 bases, with 19 bases left in between. The CDR3 DNA reads TGTGCCACCAGGGGCGCCCCACCTTCTTCGGATACGCAGTATTTT. Protein sequence: CATRGAPPSSDTQYF.

This chain uses TRBV2 with TRBJ1-1; TRBD1 aligns across 7 bases. Germline trimming cut 6 bases from V and 2 bases from J; bases unmatched to any gene: 9. The CDR3 spans 15 residues. The germline V gene has CDR1 SNHLY and CDR2 FYNNEI. CDR3 in amino acids: CASRHGTEVNTEAFF. CDR3 DNA sequence: TGTGCCAGCAGGCATGGGACAGAGGTTAACACTGAAGCTTTCTTT.

CDR3 nucleotide sequence: TGTGCCAGCTCCCCCAACATGTACCAAGAGACCCAGTACTTC. Its protein product is CASSPNMYQETQYF. The chain has TRBV18 and TRBJ2-5; D call uncertain. Germline CDR1 KGHSH, CDR2 LQKENI. Deletions cut 6 bases from V and 0 bases from J, with 11 bases between. The CDR3 is 14 residues long.

The CDR3 bases are TGTGCCAGCAGCTTGGCTGGGGCACGGACTGAAGCTTTCTTT. This codes for CASSLAGARTEAFF. V usage is TRBV5-6 and J usage is TRBJ1-1, with D perhaps TRBD1 (5 bases). V gave up 0 bases and J gave up 5 bases, with 11 bases separating them. Germline-derived CDR1 and CDR2 are SGHDT and YYEEEE. The CDR3 sequence is 14 residues long.

The chain joins TRBV15 to TRBJ2-2; D is perhaps TRBD1 (6 bases). The CDR3 is made up of 16 amino acids. The ends were cut back, 0 bases at V and 6 bases at J, with 14 bases in the middle. Germline lookup yields CDR1 LNHNV and CDR2 YYDKDF (reference sequence). The CDR3 spells CATSRDNYRVPGELFF. CDR3 bases: TGTGCCACCAGCAGAGATAATTACAGGGTACCCGGGGAGCTGTTTTTT.

The chain combines TRBV2 with TRBJ1-1, with a tentative D call TRBD1 (6 bases). Per germline, CDR1 SNHLY and CDR2 FYNNEI. The CDR3 is 14 amino acids. V shed 8 bases and J shed 0 bases, with 13 bases lying between them. Written as DNA, the CDR3 is TGTGCCAGCTCCCTGGGGGGGCTGAACACTGAAGCTTTCTTT. Its translation: CASSLGGLNTEAFF.

This sequence joins TRBV5-3 and TRBJ2-6; D gene ambiguous. TRBV5-3 is marked as an open reading frame, function uncertain. V was clipped by 5 bases and J by 2 bases, with 11 bases between them. The CDR3 runs to 15 residues. Written as DNA, the CDR3 is TGTGCCAGAAGTCTTTACACCCCTGGGGCCAACGTCCTGACTTTC. Its protein product is CARSLYTPGANVLTF.

This clone came up many times. The genes are TRBV18 and TRBJ2-7; 7 nucleotides agree with TRBD2. The CDR3 covers 15 residues. J was trimmed by 6 bases and V by 2 bases; bases with no gene match: 10. Looked up from germline, CDR1 is KGHSH and CDR2 is LQKENI. In DNA form, the CDR3 reads TGTGCCAGCTCACCAAGAGGACTAGTGATAGGCGAGCAGTACTTC. Protein: CASSPRGLVIGEQYF.

V is TRBV9 and J is TRBJ2-3; 13 bases fit TRBD2. J gave up 5 bases and V 7 bases, and 7 bases lay outside the gene matches. Germline CDR1 and CDR2: SGDLS and YYNGEE. The CDR3 totals 15 residues. CDR3 region: CASATSGGFIDTQYF. The CDR3 DNA reads TGTGCCAGCGCGACTAGCGGGGGGTTTATAGATACGCAGTATTTT.

The CDR3 here is CACPFGRRNYGYTF. Written as DNA, the CDR3 is TGTGCCTGCCCCTTTGGAAGGCGGAACTATGGCTACACCTTC. This rearrangement joins TRBV30 to TRBJ1-2; the D is unclear. CDR3 length: 14 amino acids. With 6 bases removed from V and 2 bases from J, the gap between germline ends came to 16 bases. The germline V gene encodes CDR1 GTSNPN and CDR2 SVGIG (reference sequence).

This clone is a singleton in its sample. J is TRBJ2-2 and V is TRBV3-1 (or the pseudogene TRBV3-2); TRBD2 matches 11 bases. The CDR3 covers 16 residues. The trim removed 1 base at V and 5 bases at J, leaving 3 bases unmatched. CDR1 is LGHDT, CDR2 YNNKEL, per germline (reference sequence). Written as DNA, the CDR3 is TGTGCCAGCAGCCAAGCGGCTAGCGGGGGGACCGGGGAGCTGTTTTTT. Translated, it gives CASSQAASGGTGELFF.

This clone was seen once. V and J are TRBV19 and TRBJ1-2; D uncertain. Germline V gives CDR1 LNHDA, CDR2 SQIVND (reference sequence). The ends were cut back, 7 bases at V and 2 bases at J, with 17 bases in the middle. CDR3 length: 15 residues. The CDR3 sequence: CASTNYRGLNYGYTF. CDR3 bases: TGTGCCAGTACTAATTACAGAGGACTCAACTATGGCTACACCTTC.

This clone was seen just once. This sample includes further DNA sequences coding for the same CDR3. V and J are TRBV4-2 and TRBJ2-5; D uncertain. The germline CDR1 and CDR2 sequences are LGHNA and YNFKEQ. The CDR3 sequence is 12 residues long. V dropped 0 bases and J dropped 4 bases, with 3 bases sitting between them. CDR3 residues: CASSQDRETQYF. The CDR3 coding sequence is TGTGCCAGCAGCCAAGATAGAGAGACCCAGTACTTC.

The rearrangement uses TRBV19 and TRBJ1-5; D perhaps matches TRBD1 (5 bases). There are 14 residues in the CDR3. V was trimmed by 3 bases and J by 4 bases, leaving 10 bases between them. Germline CDR1 reads LNHDA; CDR2 reads SQIVND (reference sequence). The CDR3: CASSMIGVNQPQHF. For the CDR3, the DNA is TGTGCCAGTAGTATGATAGGGGTGAATCAGCCCCAGCATTTT.

This chain links TRBV19 with TRBJ2-5; D call uncertain. The V gene's germline CDR1 is LNHDA and CDR2 SQIVND (reference sequence). The CDR3 covers 15 residues. V lost 3 bases to trimming and J lost 1 base, with 12 bases between them. The CDR3 nucleotides are TGTGCCAGTAGTATCGAGCGAAGCGTCCAAGAGACCCAGTACTTC. It is translated as CASSIERSVQETQYF.

This clone has just one count. The gene calls are TRBV7-6 and TRBJ2-5; 7 bases agree with TRBD2. The germline V gene has CDR1 SGHVS and CDR2 FNYEAQ. V was pared by 4 bases and J by 5 bases, with 13 bases of the junction left unmatched. The CDR3 is 16 residues long. CDR3 protein: CASSSFVSRGGETQYF. CDR3 in DNA: TGTGCCAGCAGCTCGTTCGTTAGCCGGGGAGGGGAGACCCAGTACTTC.

This clone showed up just once. The chain employs TRBV4-1 and TRBJ1-1; 7 nucleotides agree with TRBD1. The germline gives CDR1 MGHRA, CDR2 YSYEKL. After removal of 0 bases from V and 0 bases from J, the junction contained 7 bases not matched to a gene. This CDR3 has 17 residues. The CDR3 is CASSQDGGTAVNTEAFF. Written as DNA, the CDR3 is TGCGCCAGCAGCCAAGATGGGGGGACAGCAGTGAACACTGAAGCTTTCTTT.

The chain recombines TRBV27 with TRBJ1-2; D unclear. V was pared by 6 bases and J by 7 bases, with 15 bases between. The germline CDR1 and CDR2 sequences are MNHEY and SMNVEV (reference sequence). The CDR3 loop spans 13 amino acids. CDR3 protein: CASSPRGLTGYTF. The CDR3 nucleotides read TGTGCCAGCAGCCCTCGGGGTTTGACTGGCTACACCTTC.

The gene calls are TRBV27 and TRBJ2-5; a weak D match, TRBD1 (6 bases). Germline CDR1 is MNHEY and CDR2 is SMNVEV (reference sequence). With 2 bases removed from V and 5 bases from J, the gap between germline ends came to 18 bases. This CDR3 region has 16 residues. CDR3 residues: CASSLGPGAGGETQYF. The CDR3 bases are TGTGCCAGCAGTTTAGGTCCAGGGGCGGGTGGGGAGACCCAGTACTTC.

The chain links TRBV9 to TRBJ1-2, with D possibly TRBD1 on 5 matching bases. In germline, CDR1 is SGDLS, CDR2 YYNGEE. CDR3 length: 15 amino acids. The V gene lost 4 bases and the J gene lost 5 bases, with 18 bases spanning the gap. CDR3 sequence: CASSPTLGGGYGYTF. DNA for the CDR3: TGTGCCAGCAGCCCTACACTGGGTGGGGGGTATGGCTACACCTTC.

V and J are TRBV25-1 and TRBJ1-3, with 7 bases lining up with TRBD1. Germline loops: CDR1 MGHDK, CDR2 SYGVNS. V gave up 8 bases and J gave up 3 bases; unmatched junction bases: 10. CDR3 length: 15 amino acids. The CDR3 DNA is TGTGCCAGCGCGGAGACAGGGCGAGATGGAAACACCATATATTTT. It translates to CASAETGRDGNTIYF.

This clone has a handful of counts. The chain combines TRBV9 with TRBJ1-6; D gene ambiguous. V was pared by 0 bases and J by 10 bases, with 8 bases between. Germline CDR1 SGDLS, CDR2 YYNGEE. The CDR3 consists of 13 residues. CDR3 DNA: TGTGCCAGCAGCGTAGATGTAAGCTCACCCCTCCACTTT. Protein sequence: CASSVDVSSPLHF.

V gene TRBV28 combines with J gene TRBJ2-7; 7 positions agree with TRBD1. Germline V lookup: CDR1 MDHEN, CDR2 SYDVKM. The V segment lost 2 bases and the J segment 0 bases; nucleotides outside the gene matches: 4. CDR3 length: 15 amino acids. The DNA for the CDR3 is TGTGCCAGCAGTTTACTAACAGGGGCCTCCTACGAGCAGTACTTC. Translating it yields CASSLLTGASYEQYF.

The V call is TRBV10-2, the J call TRBJ1-1; TRBD1 aligns across 8 bases. The CDR3 length is 13 residues. Germline assignment: CDR1 WSHSY and CDR2 SAAADI. The V and J ends lost 5 bases and 5 bases, in that order; junction bases with no gene match: 4. In DNA, the CDR3 is TGCGCCAGCAGTCAACAGGGGGGAACTGAAGCTTTCTTT. Translated, it gives CASSQQGGTEAFF.

The chain uses TRBV7-3 and TRBJ1-2; 9 bases are a match to TRBD1. The germline CDR1 and CDR2 sequences are SGHTA and FQGTGA. Trimming cost V 5 bases and J 3 bases; bases outside gene matches: 4. This CDR3 region has 14 residues. The CDR3 region is CASSTGQGDYGYTF. The CDR3 nucleotides read TGTGCCAGCAGCACGGGACAGGGAGACTATGGCTACACCTTC.

The rearrangement joins TRBV19 to TRBJ1-1; 7 nucleotides agree with TRBD1. The CDR3 is 14 amino acids. Per the germline V gene, CDR1 is LNHDA and CDR2 is SQIVND (reference sequence). V dropped 5 bases and J dropped 2; count of bases not matched to a gene: 5. This chain's CDR3 is CASSPGTANTEAFF. The CDR3 region has the DNA TGTGCCAGTAGTCCAGGGACAGCCAACACTGAAGCTTTCTTT.

Only a few counts were recorded for this clone. DNA of the CDR3: TGTGCCAGCAGCCAGGGGGGAACAACAGTCAACTATGGCTACACCTTC. Amino acid sequence: CASSQGGTTVNYGYTF. V and J are TRBV21-1 and TRBJ1-2; the D segment call TRBD1 is taken from the table without a DNA check. TRBV21-1 is a listed pseudogene. The CDR3 length is 16 residues.